Listed here is a single T cell receptor (beta chain). Its specificity is unknown. Assay: immunoSEQ multiplex PCR; the TCRdb copy retains only in-frame clones and omits some. The top ten clones hold around 10% of a sample with about 350,000 clones, 65% to 90% of them seen once. This specimen comes from a study of Ad26.COV2.S vaccination and SARS-CoV-2 variants. As to treatment: around 19 received Ad26.COV2.S at low or high dose, single or two shots; 5 received placebo; per-sample allocation not given. Collection of samples fell on day 63 after the first vaccine or placebo injection. It was an adult aged 18-55 years in Boston who was the donor. The CDR3 is made up of 13 amino acids. V was clipped by 2 bases and J by 7 bases, with 7 bases between them. The germline V gene encodes CDR1 SGHRS and CDR2 YFSETQ. Overall study findings and caveats: Assessments of TCR breadth and depth may have underestimated the total T cell responses. Placebo recipients trailed vaccine recipients in spike-specific TCR breadth.

The sequenced sample was peripheral blood, obtained in a trial of Ad26.COV2.S vaccine versus placebo. The sequence came from a person aged 18 to 59 who received the Ad26.COV2.S COVID-19 vaccine or a placebo. The gene calls are TRBV5-1 and TRBJ1-6; D uncertain. CDR3 protein: CASSFSANSPLHF. The CDR3 nucleotides read TGCGCCAGCAGCTTTTCAGCAAATTCACCCCTCCACTTT.